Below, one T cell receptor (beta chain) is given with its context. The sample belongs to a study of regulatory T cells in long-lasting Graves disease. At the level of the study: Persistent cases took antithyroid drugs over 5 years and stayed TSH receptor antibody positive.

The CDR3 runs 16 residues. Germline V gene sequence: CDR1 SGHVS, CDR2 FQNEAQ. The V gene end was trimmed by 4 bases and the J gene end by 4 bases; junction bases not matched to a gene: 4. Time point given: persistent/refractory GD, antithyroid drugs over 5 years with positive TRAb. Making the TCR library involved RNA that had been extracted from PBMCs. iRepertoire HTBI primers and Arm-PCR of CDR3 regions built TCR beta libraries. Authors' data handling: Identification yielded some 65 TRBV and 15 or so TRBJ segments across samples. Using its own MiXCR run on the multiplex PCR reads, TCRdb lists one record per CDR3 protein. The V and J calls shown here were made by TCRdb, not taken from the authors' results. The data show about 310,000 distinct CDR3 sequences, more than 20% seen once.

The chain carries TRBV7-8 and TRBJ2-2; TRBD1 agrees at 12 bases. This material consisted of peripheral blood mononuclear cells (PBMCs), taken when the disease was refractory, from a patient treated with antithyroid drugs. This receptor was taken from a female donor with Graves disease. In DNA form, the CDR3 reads TGTGCCAGCAGCTCAGGGACAGGGGGCGCCACCGGGGAGCTGTTTTTT. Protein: CASSSGTGGATGELFF.